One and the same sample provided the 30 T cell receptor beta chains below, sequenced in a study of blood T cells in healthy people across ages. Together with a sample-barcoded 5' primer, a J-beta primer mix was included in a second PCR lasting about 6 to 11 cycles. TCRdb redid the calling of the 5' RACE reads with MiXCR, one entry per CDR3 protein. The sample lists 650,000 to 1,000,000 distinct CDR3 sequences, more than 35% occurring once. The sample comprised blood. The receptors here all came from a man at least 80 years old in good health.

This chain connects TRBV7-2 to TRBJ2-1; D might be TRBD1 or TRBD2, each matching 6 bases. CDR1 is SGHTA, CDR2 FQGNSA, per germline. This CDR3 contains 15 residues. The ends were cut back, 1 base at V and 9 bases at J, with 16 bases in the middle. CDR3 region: CASSLDPRSGAEQFF. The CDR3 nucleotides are TGTGCCAGCAGCTTAGATCCGAGGTCGGGGGCTGAGCAGTTCTTC.

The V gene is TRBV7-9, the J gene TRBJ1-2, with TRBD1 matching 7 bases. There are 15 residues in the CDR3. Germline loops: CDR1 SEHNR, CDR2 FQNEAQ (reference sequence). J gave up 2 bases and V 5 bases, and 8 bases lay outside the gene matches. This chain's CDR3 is CASSIQPGQNYGYTF. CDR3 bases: TGTGCCAGCAGCATCCAACCGGGACAGAACTATGGCTACACCTTC.

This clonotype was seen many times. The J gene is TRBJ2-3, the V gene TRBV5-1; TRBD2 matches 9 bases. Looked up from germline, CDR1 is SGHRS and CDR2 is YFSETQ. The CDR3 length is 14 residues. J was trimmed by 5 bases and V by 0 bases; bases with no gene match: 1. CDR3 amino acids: CASSLVLAGDTQYF. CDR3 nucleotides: TGCGCCAGCAGCTTGGTACTAGCGGGAGATACGCAGTATTTT.

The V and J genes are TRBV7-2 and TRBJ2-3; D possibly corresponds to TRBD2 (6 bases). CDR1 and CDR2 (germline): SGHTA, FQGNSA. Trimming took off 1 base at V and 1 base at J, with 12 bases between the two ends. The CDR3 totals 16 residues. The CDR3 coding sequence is TGTGCCAGCAGCTTAGTTCGGCGACTAGGCACAGATACGCAGTATTTT. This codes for CASSLVRRLGTDTQYF. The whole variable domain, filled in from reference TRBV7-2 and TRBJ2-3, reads GAGVSQSPSNKVTEKGKDVELRCDPISGHTALYWYRQSLGQGLEFLIYFQGNSAPDKSGLPSDRFSAERTGGSVSTLTIQRTQQEDSAVYLCASSLVRRLGTDTQYFGPGTRLTVL.

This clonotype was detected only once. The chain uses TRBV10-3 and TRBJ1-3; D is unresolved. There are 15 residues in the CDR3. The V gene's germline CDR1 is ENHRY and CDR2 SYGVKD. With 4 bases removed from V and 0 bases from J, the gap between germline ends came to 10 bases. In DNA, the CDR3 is TGTGCCATCAGTGGCGGAGGAACCTCTGGAAACACCATATATTTT. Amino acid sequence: CAISGGGTSGNTIYF.

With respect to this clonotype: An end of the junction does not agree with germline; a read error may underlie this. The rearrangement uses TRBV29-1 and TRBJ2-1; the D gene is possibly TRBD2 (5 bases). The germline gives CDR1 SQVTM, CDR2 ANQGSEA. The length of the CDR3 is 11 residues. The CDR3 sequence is CSVGESGEQIF. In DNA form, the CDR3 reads TGCAGCGTTGGTGAGAGCGGAGAGCAGATCTTC.

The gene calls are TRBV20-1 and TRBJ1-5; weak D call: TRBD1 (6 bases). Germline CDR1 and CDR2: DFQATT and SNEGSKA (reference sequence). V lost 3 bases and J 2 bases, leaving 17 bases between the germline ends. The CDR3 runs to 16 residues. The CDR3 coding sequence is TGCAGTGCTAGGAAAGGGGGAAGGATTGGCAATCAGCCCCAGCATTTT. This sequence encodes CSARKGGRIGNQPQHF.

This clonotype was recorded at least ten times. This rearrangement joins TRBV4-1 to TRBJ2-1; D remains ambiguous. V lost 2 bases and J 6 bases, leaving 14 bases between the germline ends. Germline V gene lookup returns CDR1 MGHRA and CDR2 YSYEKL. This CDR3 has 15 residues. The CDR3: CASSQNLARVNEQFF. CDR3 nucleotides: TGCGCCAGCAGCCAAAATCTGGCGAGAGTCAATGAGCAGTTCTTC.

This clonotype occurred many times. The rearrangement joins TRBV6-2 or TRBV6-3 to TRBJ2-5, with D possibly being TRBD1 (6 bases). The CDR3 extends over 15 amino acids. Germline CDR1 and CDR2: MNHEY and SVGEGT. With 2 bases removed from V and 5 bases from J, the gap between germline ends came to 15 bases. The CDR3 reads CASSYGRGLGETQYF. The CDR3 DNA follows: TGTGCCAGCAGTTACGGCAGGGGTCTGGGGGAGACCCAGTACTTC.

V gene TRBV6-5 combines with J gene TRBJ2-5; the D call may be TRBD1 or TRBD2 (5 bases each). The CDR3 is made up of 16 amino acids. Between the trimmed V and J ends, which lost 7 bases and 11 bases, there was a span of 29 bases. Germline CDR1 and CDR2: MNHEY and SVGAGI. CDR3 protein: CASTSSVRDRRDEQYF. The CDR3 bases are TGTGCCAGCACCTCTAGTGTTCGGGACCGACGCGATGAGCAGTACTTC.

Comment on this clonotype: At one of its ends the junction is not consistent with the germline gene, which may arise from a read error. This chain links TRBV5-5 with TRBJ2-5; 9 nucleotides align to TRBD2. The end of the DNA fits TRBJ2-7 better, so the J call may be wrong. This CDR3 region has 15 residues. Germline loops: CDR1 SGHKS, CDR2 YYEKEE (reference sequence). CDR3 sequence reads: CVSSPGIAGDYEQYF. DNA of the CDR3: TGTGTCAGCAGCCCGGGGATAGCGGGAGACTACGAGCAGTACTTC.

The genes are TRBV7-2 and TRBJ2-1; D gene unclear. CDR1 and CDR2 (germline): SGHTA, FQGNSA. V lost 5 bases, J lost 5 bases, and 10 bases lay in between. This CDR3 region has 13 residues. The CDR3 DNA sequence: TGTGCCAGCAGCCGTCCAATCGACAATGAGCAGTTCTTC. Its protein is CASSRPIDNEQFF. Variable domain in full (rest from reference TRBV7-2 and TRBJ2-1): GAGVSQSPSNKVTEKGKDVELRCDPISGHTALYWYRQSLGQGLEFLIYFQGNSAPDKSGLPSDRFSAERTGGSVSTLTIQRTQQEDSAVYLCASSRPIDNEQFFGPGTRLTVL.

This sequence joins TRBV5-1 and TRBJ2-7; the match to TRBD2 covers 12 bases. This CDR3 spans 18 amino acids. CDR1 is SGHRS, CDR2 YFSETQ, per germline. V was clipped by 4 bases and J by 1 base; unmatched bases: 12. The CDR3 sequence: CASSPRTSGITWSYEQYF. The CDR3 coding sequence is TGCGCCAGCAGCCCGAGGACTAGCGGGATAACGTGGTCCTACGAGCAGTACTTC.

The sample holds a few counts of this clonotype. The CDR3: CASSFSRGMGPEAFF. CDR3 DNA: TGTGCCAGCAGTTTTTCCCGAGGCATGGGCCCTGAAGCTTTCTTT. This chain connects TRBV6-6 to TRBJ1-1, with no clear D. The V and J ends lost 4 bases and 6 bases respectively, with 18 bases between them. This CDR3 is 15 amino acids long. The germline V gene has CDR1 MNHNY and CDR2 SVGAGI (reference sequence).

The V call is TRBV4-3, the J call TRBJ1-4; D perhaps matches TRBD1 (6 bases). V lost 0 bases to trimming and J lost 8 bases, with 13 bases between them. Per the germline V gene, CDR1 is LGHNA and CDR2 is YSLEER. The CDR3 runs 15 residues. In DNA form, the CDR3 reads TGCGCCAGCAGCCAAGATCCGGGGGCAGAGGAAAAACTGTTTTTT. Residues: CASSQDPGAEEKLFF.

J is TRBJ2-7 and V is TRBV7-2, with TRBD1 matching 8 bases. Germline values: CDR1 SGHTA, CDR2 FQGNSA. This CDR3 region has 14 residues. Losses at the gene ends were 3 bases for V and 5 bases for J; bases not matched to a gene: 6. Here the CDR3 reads CASSFDGQGHEQYF. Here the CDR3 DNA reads TGTGCCAGCAGCTTCGACGGACAGGGCCACGAGCAGTACTTC.

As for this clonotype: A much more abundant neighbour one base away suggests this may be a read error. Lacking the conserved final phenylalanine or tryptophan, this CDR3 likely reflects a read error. The CDR3 spells CASSAQVGAATNEKLFS. The CDR3 DNA is TGTGCCAGCAGCGCGCAGGTGGGGGCCGCAACTAATGAAAAACTGTTTTCT. The V and J genes are TRBV7-8 and TRBJ1-4; TRBD1 is a possible D gene (6 bases). V was clipped by 5 bases and J by 0 bases, with 16 bases between them. This CDR3 region has 17 residues. The V gene's germline CDR1 is SGHVS and CDR2 FQNEAQ.

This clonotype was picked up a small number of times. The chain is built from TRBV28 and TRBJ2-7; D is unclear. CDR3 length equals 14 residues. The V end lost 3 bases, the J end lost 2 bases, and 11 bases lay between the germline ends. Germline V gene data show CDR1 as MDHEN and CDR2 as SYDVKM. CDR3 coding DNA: TGTGCCAGCAGTTTCGGAGCGATCCCCTACGAGCAGTACTTC. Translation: CASSFGAIPYEQYF.

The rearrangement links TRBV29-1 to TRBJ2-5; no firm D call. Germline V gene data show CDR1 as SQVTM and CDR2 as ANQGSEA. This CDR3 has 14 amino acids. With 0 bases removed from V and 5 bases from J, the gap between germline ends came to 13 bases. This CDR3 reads CSVEDHVAGETQYF. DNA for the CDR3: TGCAGCGTTGAAGATCACGTAGCAGGCGAGACCCAGTACTTC.

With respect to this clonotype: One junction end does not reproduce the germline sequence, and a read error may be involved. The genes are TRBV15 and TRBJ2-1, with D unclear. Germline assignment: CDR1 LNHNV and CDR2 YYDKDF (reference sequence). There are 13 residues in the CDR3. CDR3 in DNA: TGTGCCACCAGCAGAGATCCCGACAATGGGCAGTTCTTC. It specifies CATSRDPDNGQFF.

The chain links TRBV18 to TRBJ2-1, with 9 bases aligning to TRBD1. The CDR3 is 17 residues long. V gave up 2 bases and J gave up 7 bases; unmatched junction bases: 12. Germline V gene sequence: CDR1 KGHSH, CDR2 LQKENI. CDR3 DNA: TGTGCCAGCTCACCAGGTCGAAGGACAGGGGTCTTGAATGAGCAGTTCTTC. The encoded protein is CASSPGRRTGVLNEQFF.

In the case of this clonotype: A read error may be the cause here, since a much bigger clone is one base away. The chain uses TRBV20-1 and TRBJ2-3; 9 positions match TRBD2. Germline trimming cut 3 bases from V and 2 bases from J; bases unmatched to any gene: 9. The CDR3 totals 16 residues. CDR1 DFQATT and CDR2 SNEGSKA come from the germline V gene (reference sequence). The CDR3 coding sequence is TGCAGTGCTAGCCCAGCGGGGGGAGCCAACACAGATACGCAGTATTTT. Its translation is CSASPAGGANTDTQYF.

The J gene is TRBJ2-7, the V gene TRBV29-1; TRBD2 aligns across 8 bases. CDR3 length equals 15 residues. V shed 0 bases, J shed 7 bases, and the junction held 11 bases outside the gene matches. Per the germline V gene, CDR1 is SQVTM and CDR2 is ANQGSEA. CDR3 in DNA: TGCAGCGTTGAAGATTTACCGAGCGGGAGAGGGGAGCAGTACTTC. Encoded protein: CSVEDLPSGRGEQYF.

The CDR3 nucleotides are TGTGCCAGCAGCTTAGGCGTTGGGGGGCTACAAGAGACCCAGTACTTC. It yields the protein CASSLGVGGLQETQYF. The chain has TRBV11-3 and TRBJ2-5; possibly TRBD1 or TRBD2 for D (6 bases each). CDR3 size: 16 residues. Trimming shortened V by 1 base and J by 2 bases, and 14 bases separated the two germline ends. From germline, CDR1 is SGHNT and CDR2 YENEEA. The variable domain in full, with the rest retrieved from reference TRBV11-3 and TRBJ2-5, is EAGVVQSPRYKIIEKKQPVAFWCNPISGHNTLYWYLQNLGQGPELLIRYENEEAVDDSQLPKDRFSAERLKGVDSTLKIQPAELGDSAVYLCASSLGVGGLQETQYFGPGTRLLVL.

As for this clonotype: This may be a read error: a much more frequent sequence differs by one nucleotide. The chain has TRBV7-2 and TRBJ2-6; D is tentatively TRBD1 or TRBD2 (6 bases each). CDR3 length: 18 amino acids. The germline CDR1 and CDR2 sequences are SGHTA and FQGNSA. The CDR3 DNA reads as TGTGCCAGCAGGAAAGTTGGGGGGCCCAGCTCTGGGACCAACGTCCTGACTTTC. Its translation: CASRKVGGPSSGTNVLTF.

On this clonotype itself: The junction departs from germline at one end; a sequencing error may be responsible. The CDR3 here is CTSSLAGPSSEQYF. The CDR3 DNA reads as TGTACCAGCAGCTTGGCGGGACCCTCCTCCGAGCAGTACTTC. The V call is TRBV7-2, the J call TRBJ2-7, with D possibly matching TRBD2 (6 bases). CDR1 is SGHTA, CDR2 FQGNSA, per germline. The CDR3 has 14 residues.

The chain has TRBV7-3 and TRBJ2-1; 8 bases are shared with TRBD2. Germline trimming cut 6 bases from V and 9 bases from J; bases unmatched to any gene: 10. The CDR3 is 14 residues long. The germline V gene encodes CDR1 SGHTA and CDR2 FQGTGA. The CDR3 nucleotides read TGTGCCAGCAGTCCTAGCGGGCTAGGGGGTGAGCAGTTCTTC. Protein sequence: CASSPSGLGGEQFF.

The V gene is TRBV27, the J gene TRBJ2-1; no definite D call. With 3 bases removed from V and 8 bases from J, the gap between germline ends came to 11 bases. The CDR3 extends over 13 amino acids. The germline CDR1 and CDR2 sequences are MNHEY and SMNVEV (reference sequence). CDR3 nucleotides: TGTGCCAGCAGTTTGTATCATACGGATGAGCAGTTCTTC. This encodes CASSLYHTDEQFF.

CDR3 bases: TGCAGTGCTCGACCTCGGGGGTCTGGGGCCAACGTCCTGACTTTC. It encodes CSARPRGSGANVLTF. This chain joins TRBV20-1 and TRBJ2-6; possible D gene TRBD2, 6 bases. The CDR3 spans 15 residues. Germline V gives CDR1 DFQATT, CDR2 SNEGSKA (reference sequence). Between the trimmed V and J ends, which lost 5 bases and 1 base, there was a span of 12 bases.

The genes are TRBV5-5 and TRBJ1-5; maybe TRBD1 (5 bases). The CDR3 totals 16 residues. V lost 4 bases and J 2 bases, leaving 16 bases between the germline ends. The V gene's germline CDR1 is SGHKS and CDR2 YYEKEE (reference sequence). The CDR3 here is CASSPWGGERNQPQHF. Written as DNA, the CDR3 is TGTGCCAGCAGCCCCTGGGGAGGGGAGCGCAATCAGCCCCAGCATTTT.